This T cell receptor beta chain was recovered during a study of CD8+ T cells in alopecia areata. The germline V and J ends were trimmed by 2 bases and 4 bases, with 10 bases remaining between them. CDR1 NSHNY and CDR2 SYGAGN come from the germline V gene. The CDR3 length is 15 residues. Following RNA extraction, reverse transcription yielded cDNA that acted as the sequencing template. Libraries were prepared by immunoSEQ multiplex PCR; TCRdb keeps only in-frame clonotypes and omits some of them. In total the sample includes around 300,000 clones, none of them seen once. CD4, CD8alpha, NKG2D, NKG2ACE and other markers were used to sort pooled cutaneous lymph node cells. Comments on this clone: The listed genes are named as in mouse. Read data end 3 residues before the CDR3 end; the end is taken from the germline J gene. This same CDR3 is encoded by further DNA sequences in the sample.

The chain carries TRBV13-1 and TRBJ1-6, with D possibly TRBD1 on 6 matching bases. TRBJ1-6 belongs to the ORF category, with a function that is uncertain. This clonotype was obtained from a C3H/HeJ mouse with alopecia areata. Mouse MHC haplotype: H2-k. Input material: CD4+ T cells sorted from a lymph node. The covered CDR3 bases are TGTGCCAGCAGTGACCCTGACAGGTATAATTCGCCC. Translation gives CASSDPDRYNSP. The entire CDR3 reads CASSDPDRYNSPLYF.